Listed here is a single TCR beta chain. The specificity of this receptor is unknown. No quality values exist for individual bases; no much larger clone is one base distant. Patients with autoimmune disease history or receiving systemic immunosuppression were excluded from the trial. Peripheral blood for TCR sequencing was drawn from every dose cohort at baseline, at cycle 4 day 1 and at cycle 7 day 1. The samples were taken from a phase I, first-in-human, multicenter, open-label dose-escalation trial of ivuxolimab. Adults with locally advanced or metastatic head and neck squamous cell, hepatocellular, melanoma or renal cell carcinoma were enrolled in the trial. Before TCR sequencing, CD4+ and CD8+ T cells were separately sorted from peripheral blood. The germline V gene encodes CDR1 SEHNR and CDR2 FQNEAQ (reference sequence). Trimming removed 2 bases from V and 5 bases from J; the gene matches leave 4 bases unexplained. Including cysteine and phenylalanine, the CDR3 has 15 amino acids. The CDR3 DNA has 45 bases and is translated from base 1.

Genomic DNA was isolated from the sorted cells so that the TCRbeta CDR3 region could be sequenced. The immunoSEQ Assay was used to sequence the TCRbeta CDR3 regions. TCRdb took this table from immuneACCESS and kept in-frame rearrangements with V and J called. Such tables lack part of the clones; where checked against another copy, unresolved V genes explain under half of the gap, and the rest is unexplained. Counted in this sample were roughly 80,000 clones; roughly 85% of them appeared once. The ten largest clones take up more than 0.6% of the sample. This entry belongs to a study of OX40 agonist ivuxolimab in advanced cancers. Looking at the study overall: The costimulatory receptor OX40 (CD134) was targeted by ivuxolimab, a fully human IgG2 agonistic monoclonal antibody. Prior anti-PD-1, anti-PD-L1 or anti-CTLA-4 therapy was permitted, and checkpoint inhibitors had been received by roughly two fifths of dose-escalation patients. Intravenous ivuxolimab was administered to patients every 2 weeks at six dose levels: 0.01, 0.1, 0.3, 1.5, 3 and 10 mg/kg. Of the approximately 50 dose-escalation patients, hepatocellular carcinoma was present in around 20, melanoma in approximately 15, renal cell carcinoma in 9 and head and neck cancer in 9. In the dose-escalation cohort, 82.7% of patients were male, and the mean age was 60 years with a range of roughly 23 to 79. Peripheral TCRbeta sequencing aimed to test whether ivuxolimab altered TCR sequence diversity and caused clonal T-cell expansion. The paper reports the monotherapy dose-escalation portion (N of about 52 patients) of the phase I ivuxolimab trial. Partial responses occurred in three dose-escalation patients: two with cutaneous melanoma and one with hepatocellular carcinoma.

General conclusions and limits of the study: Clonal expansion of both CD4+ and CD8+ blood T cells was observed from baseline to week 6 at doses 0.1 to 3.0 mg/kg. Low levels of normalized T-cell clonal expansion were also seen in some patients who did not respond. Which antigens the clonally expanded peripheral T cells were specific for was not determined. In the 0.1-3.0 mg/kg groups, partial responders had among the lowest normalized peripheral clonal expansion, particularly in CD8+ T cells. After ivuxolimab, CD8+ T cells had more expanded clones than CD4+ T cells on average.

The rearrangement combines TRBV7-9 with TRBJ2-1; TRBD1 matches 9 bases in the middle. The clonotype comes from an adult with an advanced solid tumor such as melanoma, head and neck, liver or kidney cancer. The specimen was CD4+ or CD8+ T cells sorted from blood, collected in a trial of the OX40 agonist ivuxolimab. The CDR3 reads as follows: CASSLLTGGHNEQFF. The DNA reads TGTGCCAGCAGCTTATTGACAGGGGGACACAATGAGCAGTTCTTC.